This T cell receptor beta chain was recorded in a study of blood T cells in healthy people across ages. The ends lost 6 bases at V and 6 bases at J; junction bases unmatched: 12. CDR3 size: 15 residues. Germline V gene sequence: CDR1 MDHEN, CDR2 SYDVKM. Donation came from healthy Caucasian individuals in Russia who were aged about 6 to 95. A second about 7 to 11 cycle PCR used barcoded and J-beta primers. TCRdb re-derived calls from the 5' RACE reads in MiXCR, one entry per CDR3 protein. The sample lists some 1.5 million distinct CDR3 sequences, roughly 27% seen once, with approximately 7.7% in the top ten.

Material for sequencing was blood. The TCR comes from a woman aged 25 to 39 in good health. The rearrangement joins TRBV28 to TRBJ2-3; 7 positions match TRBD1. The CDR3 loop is CASSLRQGPIDTQYF. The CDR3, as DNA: TGTGCCAGCAGCCTAAGACAGGGTCCGATTGATACGCAGTATTTT. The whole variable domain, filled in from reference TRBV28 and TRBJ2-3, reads DVKVTQSSRYLVKRTGEKVFLECVQDMDHENMFWYRQDPGLGLRLIYFSYDVKMKEKGDIPEGYSVSREKKERFSLILESASTNQTSMYLCASSLRQGPIDTQYFGPGTRLTVL.